This T cell receptor beta chain was obtained from a study of T cell responses to AZD1222 COVID-19 vaccine. In the study overall: Analysis merged second doses at about 4 or about 12 weeks.

As concerns this clone: Its specificity is not known.

Some clones are missing from TCRdb's copy, which holds only in-frame ones; the method was immunoSEQ multiplex PCR. This sample has approximately 56,000 clones; over 75% occur once, and the top ten carry about 16%. Unmatched junction bases numbered 4, after V lost 0 bases and J lost 1 base. This CDR3 has 15 residues. Per germline, CDR1 GTSNPN and CDR2 SVGIG (reference sequence). Overall study findings and caveats: Clonal diversity was possibly underestimated, and white British individuals and females predominated among donors. Elevations in Spike-specific TCR breadth and depth followed administration of two AZD1222 doses.

The source was peripheral blood, collected on day 0 of AZD1222 vaccination. This receptor was obtained from an adult in good health. The chain employs TRBV30 and TRBJ1-2; 8 bases agree with TRBD1. The CDR3 loop is CAWSVLTGVNYGYTF. CDR3 coding DNA: TGTGCCTGGAGTGTACTGACAGGGGTTAACTATGGCTACACCTTC.